This entry describes one T cell receptor (beta chain). Its matching antigen is unknown. The data stem from a study of blood T cells in healthy people across ages. Study-level results: The study found more naive CD4+ cells and higher diversity in long-lived than aged donors. Older age went with lower TCR beta diversity per million T cells, in a roughly linear way.

A J-beta primer mix and a sample-barcoded 5' primer were used in a second PCR of about 7 to 12 cycles. Each cDNA molecule was tagged by a template-switch adaptor with 12 random nucleotides. The study obtained at least 3 million CDR3-containing paired-end reads from every sample. TCRdb processed the 5' RACE reads anew with MiXCR; each CDR3 protein has one entry. The sample carries some 640,000 distinct CDR3 sequences, about 28% recorded once. The V gene end was trimmed by 4 bases and the J gene end by 6 bases; junction bases not matched to a gene: 12. The CDR3 loop spans 15 amino acids. Looked up from germline, CDR1 is SGHRS and CDR2 is YFSETQ.

This clonotype was obtained from a woman aged 80 or over in good health. The rearrangement uses TRBV5-1 and TRBJ1-2; 7 nucleotides align to TRBD1. The sequenced sample was blood. The DNA for the CDR3 is TGCGCCAGCAGCCCGATGACAGAGGGGGCGGATGGCTACACCTTC. It translates to CASSPMTEGADGYTF.